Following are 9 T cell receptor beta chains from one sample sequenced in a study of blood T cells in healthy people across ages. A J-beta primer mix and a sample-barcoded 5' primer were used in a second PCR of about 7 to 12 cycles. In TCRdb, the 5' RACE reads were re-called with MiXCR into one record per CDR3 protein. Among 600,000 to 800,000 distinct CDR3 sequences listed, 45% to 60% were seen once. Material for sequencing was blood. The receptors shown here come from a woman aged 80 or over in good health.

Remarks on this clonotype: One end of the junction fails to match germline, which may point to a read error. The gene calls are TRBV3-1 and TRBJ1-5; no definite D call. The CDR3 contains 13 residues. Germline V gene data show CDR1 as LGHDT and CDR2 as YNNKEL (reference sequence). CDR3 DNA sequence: TGTGCCAGCAGCCAAGGGTCGAATCGGCCCCAGCATTTT. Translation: CASSQGSNRPQHF. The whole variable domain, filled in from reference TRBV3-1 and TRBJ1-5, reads DTAVSQTPKYLVTQMGNDKSIKCEQNLGHDTMYWYKQDSKKFLKIMFSYNNKELIINETVPNRFSPKSPDKAHLNLHINSLELGDSAVYFCASSQGSNRPQHFGDGTRLSIL.

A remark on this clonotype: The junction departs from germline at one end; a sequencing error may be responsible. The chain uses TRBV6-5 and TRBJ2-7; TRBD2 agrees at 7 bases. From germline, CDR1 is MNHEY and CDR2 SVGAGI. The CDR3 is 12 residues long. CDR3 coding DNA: TGCGCCGCCGGGAGGAGCTTCTACGAGCAGTACTTC. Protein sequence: CAAGRSFYEQYF.

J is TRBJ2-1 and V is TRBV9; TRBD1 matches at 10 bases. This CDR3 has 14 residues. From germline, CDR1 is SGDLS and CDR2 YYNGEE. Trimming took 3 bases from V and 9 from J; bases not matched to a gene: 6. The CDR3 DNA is TGTGCCAGCAGCGACCCGGGACAGGGGTTTGAGCAGTTCTTC. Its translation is CASSDPGQGFEQFF.

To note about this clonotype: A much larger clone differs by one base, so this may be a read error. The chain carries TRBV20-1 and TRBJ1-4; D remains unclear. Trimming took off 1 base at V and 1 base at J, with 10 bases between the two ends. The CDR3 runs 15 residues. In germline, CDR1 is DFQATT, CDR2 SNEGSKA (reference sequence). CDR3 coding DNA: TGCAGTGCTAGAGGCCTAGCTGAAACTAATGAAAAACTGTTTTTT. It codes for CSARGLAETNEKLFF.

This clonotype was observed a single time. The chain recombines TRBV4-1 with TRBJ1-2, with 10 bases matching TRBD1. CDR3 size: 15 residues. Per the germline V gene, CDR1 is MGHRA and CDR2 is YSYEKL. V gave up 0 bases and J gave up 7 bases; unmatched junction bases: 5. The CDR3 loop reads CASSQEDRGFGGYTF. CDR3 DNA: TGCGCCAGCAGCCAAGAGGACAGGGGGTTTGGTGGCTACACCTTC.

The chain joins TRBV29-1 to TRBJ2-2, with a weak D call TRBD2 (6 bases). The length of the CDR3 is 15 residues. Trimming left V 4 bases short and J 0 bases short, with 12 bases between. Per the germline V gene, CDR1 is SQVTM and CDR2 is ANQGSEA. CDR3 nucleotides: TGCAGCGTTGGGAGGGCCACCGCGAACACCGGGGAGCTGTTTTTT. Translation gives CSVGRATANTGELFF.

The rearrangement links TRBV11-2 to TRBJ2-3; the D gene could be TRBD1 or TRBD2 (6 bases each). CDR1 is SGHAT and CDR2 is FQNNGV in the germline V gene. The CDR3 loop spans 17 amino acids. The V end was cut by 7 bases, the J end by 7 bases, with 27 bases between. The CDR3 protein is CASTPTGEGGFGNTQYF. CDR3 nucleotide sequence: TGTGCCAGCACACCTACGGGGGAAGGGGGTTTCGGAAATACGCAGTATTTT.

DNA of the CDR3: TGCGCCAGCAGCTTGCAGACAGGGGGGATGAACACTGAAGCTTTCTTT. Protein: CASSLQTGGMNTEAFF. The rearrangement uses TRBV5-1 and TRBJ1-1; TRBD1 matches 9 bases. CDR1 and CDR2 from the germline V gene are SGHRS and YFSETQ. The CDR3 consists of 16 residues. The J segment lost 0 bases and the V segment lost 1 base, leaving 4 bases of the junction unmatched.

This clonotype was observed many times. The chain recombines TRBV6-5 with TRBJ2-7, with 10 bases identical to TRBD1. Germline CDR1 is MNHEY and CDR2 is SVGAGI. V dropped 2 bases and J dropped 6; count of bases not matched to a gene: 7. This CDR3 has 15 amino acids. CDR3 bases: TGTGCCAGCAGTTACGTTGCAGACAGGGGGCTCGAGCAGTACTTC. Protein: CASSYVADRGLEQYF.